The 30 T cell receptor beta chains presented below share a single source sample, sequenced in a study of T cell repertoires in aging, cancer and after chemotherapy. Peripheral blood genomic DNA, not sorted cells or RNA, was the template. A mixed TRB-A/B primer pool amplified rearranged TRB by multiplex touch-down PCR. Via MiXCR, TCRdb re-called the multiplex PCR reads, giving one row per CDR3 protein. The data hold about 2,400 distinct CDR3 sequences, with about 27% observed a single time. The sequencing input was blood. The receptor set was obtained from a human donor in good health.

By proportion, this clonotype is large. The rearrangement links TRBV29-1 to TRBJ1-3; D unresolved. CDR3 length equals 11 residues. The germline gives CDR1 SQVTM, CDR2 ANQGSEA. The V end was cut by 2 bases, the J end by 3 bases, with 2 bases between. CDR3 nucleotide sequence: TGCAGCGTTGAAAATGGAAACACCATATATTTT. It codes for CSVENGNTIYF.

By share of the sample, this clonotype is medium-sized (0.01 to 0.1%). This chain uses TRBV7-3 with TRBJ1-5, with D hard to call. The CDR3 is 13 residues long. Per germline, CDR1 SGHTA and CDR2 FQGTGA. The germline V and J ends were trimmed by 5 bases and 9 bases, with 14 bases remaining between them. CDR3 bases: TGTGCCAGCAGCCCAGGCCCGGGCGGGCCCCAGCATTTT. Encoded protein: CASSPGPGGPQHF.

V usage is TRBV27 and J usage is TRBJ1-5; D possibly corresponds to TRBD1 (5 bases). Germline V gene lookup returns CDR1 MNHEY and CDR2 SMNVEV (reference sequence). CDR3 size: 14 residues. Trimming stripped 5 bases from V and 0 bases from J, with 8 bases between. CDR3 DNA sequence: TGTGCCAGCAGTGCGGGGGGTAGCAATCAGCCCCAGCATTTT. It yields the protein CASSAGGSNQPQHF.

This clonotype ranks as medium-sized. The genes are TRBV27 and TRBJ2-1, with D possibly TRBD1 on 6 matching bases. The germline V gene has CDR1 MNHEY and CDR2 SMNVEV (reference sequence). V shed 2 bases and J shed 8 bases, with 16 bases lying between them. This CDR3 spans 15 amino acids. DNA for the CDR3: TGTGCCAGCAGTTTAGGGGTCCGTGGGGGCGATGAGCAGTTCTTC. Translating it yields CASSLGVRGGDEQFF.

There are a few counts of this clonotype. The CDR3: CSAKGRQPASPQHF. DNA for the CDR3: TGCAGTGCTAAAGGAAGACAGCCGGCATCGCCCCAGCATTTT. V gene TRBV20-1 combines with J gene TRBJ1-5; a weak D match, TRBD1 (5 bases). Looked up from germline, CDR1 is DFQATT and CDR2 is SNEGSKA (reference sequence). The CDR3 has 14 amino acids. Between the trimmed V and J ends, which lost 4 bases and 9 bases, there was a span of 19 bases.

By sample share, this clonotype is medium-sized (0.01 to 0.1%). This sequence joins TRBV11-2 and TRBJ2-7; unclear D gene. Trimming shortened V by 0 bases and J by 4 bases, and 7 bases separated the two germline ends. The CDR3 sequence is 13 residues long. Germline V CDR1 and CDR2: SGHAT, FQNNGV. The CDR3 loop reads CASSLDHGYEQYF. The CDR3 nucleotides read TGTGCCAGCAGCTTAGATCACGGTTACGAGCAGTACTTC.

V and J are TRBV20-1 and TRBJ2-7; D is possibly TRBD2 (6 bases). The germline V gene has CDR1 DFQATT and CDR2 SNEGSKA (reference sequence). The CDR3 sequence is 11 residues long. V was cut by 6 bases and J by 4 bases, with 10 bases left in between. The CDR3 region has the DNA TGCAGTGCCCGGCGGGGTTACGAGCAGTACTTC. This sequence encodes CSARRGYEQYF.

The chain couples TRBV4-3 to TRBJ2-3, with 8 positions matching TRBD2. This CDR3 is built from 18 residues. Germline CDR1 is LGHNA and CDR2 is YSLEER. V lost 4 bases, J lost 0 bases, and 12 bases stayed unmatched. In nucleotides, the CDR3 is TGCGCCAGCAGCCCCGCCATGTTAGCGGGACTCAGCACAGATACGCAGTATTTT. Translating it yields CASSPAMLAGLSTDTQYF.

The V and J genes are TRBV4-3 and TRBJ1-6, with TRBD1 matching over 9 bases. Per germline, CDR1 LGHNA and CDR2 YSLEER. V was clipped by 1 base and J by 7 bases; unmatched bases: 11. The CDR3 runs 18 residues. The CDR3, as DNA: TGCGCCAGCAGCCAAGTTGTGCGTTCCGGGACAGGGAATTCACCCCTCCACTTT. Translated, it gives CASSQVVRSGTGNSPLHF.

This clonotype qualifies as medium-sized. This rearrangement joins TRBV5-4 to TRBJ2-5, with unresolved D. This CDR3 region has 13 residues. In germline, CDR1 is SGHNT, CDR2 YYREEE (reference sequence). The germline V and J ends were trimmed by 2 bases and 3 bases, with 8 bases remaining between them. The CDR3 loop reads CASSFRGEETQYF. The CDR3 DNA follows: TGTGCCAGCAGCTTCCGTGGGGAAGAGACCCAGTACTTC.

Judged by abundance, this clonotype is medium-sized (0.01 to 0.1%). This chain connects TRBV5-1 to TRBJ2-7; the D call may be TRBD1 or TRBD2 (5 bases each). The V and J ends lost 2 bases and 0 bases respectively, with 15 bases between them. The CDR3 totals 16 residues. Germline CDR1 and CDR2: SGHRS and YFSETQ. CDR3 coding DNA: TGCGCCAGCAGCTTAGGATCGGGGCGCCACTCCTACGAGCAGTACTTC. It encodes CASSLGSGRHSYEQYF.

The gene calls are TRBV19 and TRBJ1-2; D not resolved. The V gene lost 1 base and the J gene lost 8 bases, with 11 bases spanning the gap. CDR3 length: 13 amino acids. CDR1 is LNHDA, CDR2 SQIVND, per germline (reference sequence). The CDR3 protein is CASSIAPEFGYTF. CDR3 coding DNA: TGTGCCAGTAGTATAGCACCGGAATTCGGCTACACCTTC.

The chain uses TRBV7-2 and TRBJ2-1; D is undetermined. Germline V gene data show CDR1 as SGHTA and CDR2 as FQGNSA. V dropped 5 bases and J dropped 1 base, with 9 bases sitting between them. The CDR3 loop spans 14 amino acids. The CDR3 bases are TGTGCCAGCAGCCCCCAGGAGTCCTACAATGAGCAGTTCTTC. As protein: CASSPQESYNEQFF.

This clonotype rates as medium-sized (0.01 to 0.1%). The chain uses TRBV12-3 or TRBV12-4 and TRBJ1-2, with 7 bases matching TRBD1. V lost 5 bases, J lost 3 bases, and 6 bases stayed unmatched. The CDR3 covers 14 residues. The DNA for the CDR3 is TGTGCCAGCAGTCGGAGGGGGCGGGACTATGGCTACACCTTC. Its protein product is CASSRRGRDYGYTF.

By its share, this clonotype is medium-sized. The chain couples TRBV5-5 to TRBJ2-5; 10 nucleotides align to TRBD2. V was clipped by 6 bases and J by 4 bases; unmatched bases: 6. CDR1 and CDR2 (germline): SGHKS, YYEKEE (reference sequence). CDR3 length equals 14 residues. The CDR3, as DNA: TGTGCCAGCATATTAGCGGGGGGCCCAGAGACCCAGTACTTC. It is translated as CASILAGGPETQYF.

By share, this clonotype ranks as medium-sized. This chain links TRBV27 with TRBJ2-5; 7 positions match TRBD2. Germline CDR1 MNHEY, CDR2 SMNVEV (reference sequence). The CDR3 is 18 amino acids. The trim removed 7 bases at V and 5 bases at J, leaving 22 bases unmatched. CDR3 bases: TGTGCCAGCAAGGACCTCGGGACTATGCGACCCGGGCTCGAGACCCAGTACTTC. Residues: CASKDLGTMRPGLETQYF.

By share, this clonotype counts as medium-sized (0.01 to 0.1%). The gene calls are TRBV4-3 and TRBJ2-3; D possibly corresponds to TRBD2 (7 bases). Germline CDR1 is LGHNA and CDR2 is YSLEER. Trimming left V 0 bases short and J 7 bases short, with 20 bases between. CDR3 length equals 17 residues. CDR3: CASSQDEGGGPSNTQYF. CDR3 in DNA: TGCGCCAGCAGCCAAGATGAGGGGGGGGGGCCGAGTAATACGCAGTATTTT.

In its sample, this clonotype ranks as medium-sized. The chain uses TRBV7-2 and TRBJ1-5; D remains unclear. CDR3 length: 14 amino acids. The V and J ends lost 3 bases and 0 bases respectively, with 6 bases between them. Germline V gene sequence: CDR1 SGHTA, CDR2 FQGNSA. In nucleotides, the CDR3 is TGTGCCAGCAGCTTCCTCCATAGCAATCAGCCCCAGCATTTT. It specifies CASSFLHSNQPQHF.

This clonotype appeared a single time. This sequence may be a read error, since a much larger clone differs from it by one base. The CDR3 sequence: CASGRTGQESQYF. In DNA, the CDR3 is TGTGCCAGCGGGAGGACAGGCCAAGAGAGCCAGTACTTC. This chain links TRBV27 with TRBJ2-5, with a possible D match to TRBD1 (7 bases). Germline assignment: CDR1 MNHEY and CDR2 SMNVEV (reference sequence). The CDR3 sequence is 13 residues long.

The chain couples TRBV19 to TRBJ2-5, with a tentative D call TRBD1 (5 bases). The CDR3 loop spans 16 amino acids. V lost 4 bases and J 1 base, leaving 16 bases between the germline ends. The germline V gene has CDR1 LNHDA and CDR2 SQIVND (reference sequence). The CDR3 bases are TGTGCCAGTAGTACGGATTCGCAGGGTCTCCAAGAGACCCAGTACTTC. Its translation: CASSTDSQGLQETQYF. Complete variable domain (other parts from reference TRBV19 and TRBJ2-5): DGGITQSPKYLFRKEGQNVTLSCEQNLNHDAMYWYRQDPGQGLRLIYYSQIVNDFQKGDIAEGYSVSREKKESFPLTVTSAQKNPTAFYLCASSTDSQGLQETQYFGPGTRLLVL.

This clonotype is medium-sized in the sample. The J gene is TRBJ1-6, the V gene TRBV20-1; a possible D gene is TRBD1 (5 bases). Germline assignment: CDR1 DFQATT and CDR2 SNEGSKA (reference sequence). This CDR3 comprises 15 residues. Trimming left V 0 bases short and J 7 bases short, with 13 bases between. The CDR3 bases are TGCAGTGCTAGAGATCCCGGACGGGGGAATTCACCCCTCCACTTT. The encoded protein is CSARDPGRGNSPLHF.

This clonotype was seen just once. This chain joins TRBV14 and TRBJ1-4; TRBD1 might be the D (5 bases). Trimming cost V 5 bases and J 4 bases, with 8 bases left between them. This CDR3 comprises 13 residues. Germline V gene lookup returns CDR1 SGHDN and CDR2 FVKESK. The CDR3, as DNA: TGTGCCAGCAGCAGGGGTAATAATGAAAAACTGTTTTTT. It translates to CASSRGNNEKLFF.

In this sample, this clonotype is large. This chain joins TRBV30 and TRBJ1-4; TRBD1 aligns across 10 bases. The CDR3 is made up of 17 amino acids. Germline V CDR1 and CDR2: GTSNPN, SVGIG (reference sequence). V was clipped by 2 bases and J by 8 bases; unmatched bases: 14. CDR3 sequence reads: CAWSWDGVGTGAEKLFF. The CDR3 region has the DNA TGTGCCTGGAGTTGGGATGGTGTGGGGACAGGGGCGGAAAAACTGTTTTTT.

By sample fraction, this clonotype is medium-sized (0.01 to 0.1%). The rearrangement joins TRBV6-5 to TRBJ1-1, with D tentatively TRBD1 (5 bases). Per germline, CDR1 MNHEY and CDR2 SVGAGI. The CDR3 contains 16 residues. The V end was cut by 0 bases, the J end by 2 bases, with 13 bases between. CDR3 bases: TGTGCCAGCAGTTACTCGAGGGGACCATTTAACACTGAAGCTTTCTTT. Translated: CASSYSRGPFNTEAFF.

By its share, this clonotype is large (0.1 to 1%). The rearrangement links TRBV4-1 to TRBJ2-7; 7 bases fit TRBD1. V was pared by 1 base and J by 2 bases, with 5 bases of the junction left unmatched. The CDR3 totals 15 residues. The germline V gene has CDR1 MGHRA and CDR2 YSYEKL. In nucleotides, the CDR3 is TGCGCCAGCAGCCAAGGACAGGGCCCGACCTACGAGCAGTACTTC. Protein: CASSQGQGPTYEQYF.

Relative to its sample, this clonotype is large. The CDR3 protein is CASSPYGYTF. In DNA, the CDR3 is TGTGCCAGCAGCCCATATGGCTACACCTTC. The V call is TRBV7-2, the J call TRBJ1-2, with D unresolved. The germline CDR1 and CDR2 sequences are SGHTA and FQGNSA. This CDR3 comprises 10 residues. V lost 5 bases, J lost 5 bases, and 3 bases lay in between.

This clonotype was detected a few times. The chain joins TRBV28 to TRBJ1-2; a possible D gene is TRBD1 (5 bases). From germline, CDR1 is MDHEN and CDR2 SYDVKM. This CDR3 is 15 amino acids long. V gave up 2 bases and J gave up 2 bases, with 12 bases separating them. In DNA form, the CDR3 reads TGTGCCAGCAGTTTACGAGGGGCGTTAAACTATGGCTACACCTTC. Translation: CASSLRGALNYGYTF.

This clonotype is deemed medium-sized. This chain uses TRBV18 with TRBJ2-1, with 7 bases fitting TRBD2. The CDR3 runs to 12 residues. CDR1 KGHSH and CDR2 LQKENI come from the germline V gene. V shed 2 bases and J 14 bases; nucleotides not matched to a gene: 6. The CDR3 coding sequence is TGTGCCAGCTCACCAAGGGAGGGTACCGAGTTCTTC. It yields the protein CASSPREGTEFF.

This clonotype was observed a handful of times. This may be a read error: a much more frequent sequence differs by one nucleotide. V gene TRBV7-2 combines with J gene TRBJ2-7; 7 bases line up with TRBD1. Germline assignment: CDR1 SGHTA and CDR2 FQGNSA. Trimming at V came to 4 bases and at J to 2 bases, leaving 8 bases not matched to a gene. The CDR3 is 15 residues long. The CDR3 DNA follows: TGTGCCAGCAGCTCAGAGACAGGGATTGCCTACGAGCAGTACTTC. Translation: CASSSETGIAYEQYF.

This rearrangement joins TRBV28 to TRBJ1-2, with D hard to call. The CDR3 runs 12 residues. Germline CDR1 MDHEN, CDR2 SYDVKM. Trimming took 3 bases from V and 7 from J, leaving 9 bases between them. This chain's CDR3 is CASSLVGFGYTF. DNA for the CDR3: TGTGCCAGCAGTTTGGTAGGGTTTGGCTACACCTTC.